The 32 T cell receptor beta chains reported below all come from one sample, sequenced in a study of T cell changes during pregnancy in multiple sclerosis. Sequenced by immunoSEQ multiplex PCR; TCRdb stores in-frame clones only, minus some. The sample yields about 67,000 clones, 92% seen once. The specimen comprised peripheral blood, sampled in the first trimester of pregnancy. The receptors stem from a female donor in good health, enrolled as a control in a pregnancy study.

This clone appeared a few times. The chain recombines TRBV28 with TRBJ1-1; the D gene is possibly TRBD1 (5 bases). This CDR3 region has 13 residues. Germline lookup yields CDR1 MDHEN and CDR2 SYDVKM. V was clipped by 4 bases and J by 4 bases, with 10 bases between them. CDR3 coding DNA: TGTGCCAGCAGTTCCCCGGGGGTCACTGAAGCTTTCTTT. Its translation is CASSSPGVTEAFF.

This clone was seen once. The gene calls are TRBV5-4 and TRBJ2-1; tentative D call: TRBD1 (6 bases). CDR1 and CDR2 from the germline V gene are SGHNT and YYREEE (reference sequence). Trimming pared 5 bases from V and 6 bases from J, leaving 12 bases between. The CDR3 length is 13 residues. CDR3 DNA: TGTGCCAGCAGTCGCCAAGGGGGCAATGAGCAGTTCTTC. Amino acid sequence: CASSRQGGNEQFF.

The table lists this clone with a count of one. The rearrangement links TRBV5-1 to TRBJ2-3; 7 nucleotides line up with TRBD2. This CDR3 region has 15 residues. V gave up 4 bases and J gave up 0 bases; unmatched junction bases: 5. Per the germline V gene, CDR1 is SGHRS and CDR2 is YFSETQ. The CDR3 reads CASSSYSGSTDTQYF. The CDR3 region has the DNA TGCGCCAGCAGCAGTTATAGCGGGAGCACAGATACGCAGTATTTT.

The chain employs TRBV5-1 and TRBJ1-2; D might be TRBD1 (5 bases). The germline gives CDR1 SGHRS, CDR2 YFSETQ. Trimming took off 1 base at V and 7 bases at J, with 11 bases between the two ends. The CDR3 has 13 residues. The CDR3 spells CASSLPGFGGYTF. Here the CDR3 DNA reads TGCGCCAGCAGCTTGCCAGGGTTCGGTGGCTACACCTTC.

The V and J genes are TRBV14 and TRBJ2-2; 7 bases align to TRBD2. V trimming: 1 base; J trimming: 5 bases; junction bases outside the gene matches: 7. The CDR3 has 16 residues. Germline lookup yields CDR1 SGHDN and CDR2 FVKESK. CDR3 nucleotide sequence: TGTGCCAGCAGCCAAGTGCGGGAGCTGGTGACCGGGGAGCTGTTTTTT. This gives the protein CASSQVRELVTGELFF.

V is TRBV4-1 and J is TRBJ2-5, with TRBD2 identical over 8 bases. CDR1 is MGHRA, CDR2 YSYEKL, per germline. With V trimmed by 3 bases and J by 2 bases, 8 bases remained unmatched. The CDR3 has 16 amino acids. Here the CDR3 reads CASSHLSGTSQETQYF. The DNA of the CDR3 is TGCGCCAGCAGCCACCTCTCCGGGACTAGTCAAGAGACCCAGTACTTC.

The chain recombines TRBV28 with TRBJ1-2; tentative D call: TRBD1 (5 bases). Germline CDR1 and CDR2: MDHEN and SYDVKM. The CDR3 is 14 residues long. Trimming took off 6 bases at V and 4 bases at J, with 15 bases between the two ends. CDR3 DNA: TGTGCCAGCAGCGTCCGTGGGGGAGGCTATGGCTACACCTTC. This encodes CASSVRGGGYGYTF.

V and J are TRBV6-1 and TRBJ1-2; 7 bases line up with TRBD1. The ends lost 2 bases at V and 8 bases at J; junction bases unmatched: 5. This CDR3 comprises 13 residues. Germline CDR1 reads MNHNS; CDR2 reads SASEGT. In DNA, the CDR3 is TGTGCCAGCAGTGAAAAGGGGGCGAGGGGCTACACCTTC. It specifies CASSEKGARGYTF.

This clone was observed a handful of times. This chain links TRBV20-1 with TRBJ1-1; D is uncertain. Germline CDR1 reads DFQATT; CDR2 reads SNEGSKA (reference sequence). There are 10 residues in the CDR3. The CDR3 is CRSAGDEAFF. The CDR3 region has the DNA TGCAGAAGTGCCGGGGATGAAGCTTTCTTT.

V is TRBV1 and J is TRBJ2-7; the table's D call of TRBD2 was not tested on the DNA. TRBV1 is listed as a pseudogene. This CDR3 is 19 amino acids long. The CDR3 coding sequence is TGCACCAGCAGCCAAGATGAAGCTAGCGGGAGGGAAAGCTCCTACGAGCAGTACTTC. This codes for CTSSQDEASGRESSYEQYF.

The chain employs TRBV29-1 and TRBJ2-7; 10 positions agree with TRBD2. V was pared by 6 bases and J by 0 bases, with 5 bases of the junction left unmatched. The CDR3 has 14 amino acids. Germline V gene sequence: CDR1 SQVTM, CDR2 ANQGSEA. This CDR3 reads CSVYASGSSYEQYF. CDR3 DNA: TGCAGCGTCTATGCTAGCGGGAGCTCCTACGAGCAGTACTTC.

The chain carries TRBV19 and TRBJ1-5; D is unclear. The V end was cut by 8 bases, the J end by 0 bases, with 14 bases between. CDR3 length equals 15 residues. From germline, CDR1 is LNHDA and CDR2 SQIVND (reference sequence). The CDR3: CASYHRDYSNQPQHF. The CDR3, as DNA: TGTGCCAGTTATCACCGAGACTATAGCAATCAGCCCCAGCATTTT.

The genes are TRBV4-1 and TRBJ1-5, with D tentatively TRBD1 (6 bases). The CDR3 sequence is 15 residues long. Trimming pared 1 base from V and 4 bases from J, leaving 11 bases between. Germline loops: CDR1 MGHRA, CDR2 YSYEKL. In DNA, the CDR3 is TGCGCCAGCAGCCAAGCCGGGACAAATAATCAGCCCCAGCATTTT. Its translation is CASSQAGTNNQPQHF.

The CDR3 region has the DNA TGCGCCAGCAGCTTGGATGCCAGAACCTACGAGCAGTACTTC. Its translation is CASSLDARTYEQYF. The V gene is TRBV5-1, the J gene TRBJ2-7; D not resolved. The CDR3 covers 14 residues. V lost 0 bases, J lost 2 bases, and 9 bases lay in between. The germline V gene has CDR1 SGHRS and CDR2 YFSETQ.

The chain links TRBV6-1 to TRBJ2-7, with 8 positions matching TRBD1. V lost 1 base to trimming and J lost 1 base; unmatched junction nucleotides: 6. Germline CDR1 MNHNS, CDR2 SASEGT. The CDR3 length is 16 residues. For the CDR3, the DNA is TGTGCCAGCAGTGAAGAGACCGGGACAGGTTCCTACGAGCAGTACTTC. It codes for CASSEETGTGSYEQYF.

V gene TRBV28 combines with J gene TRBJ2-5; D is possibly TRBD1 (6 bases). The CDR3 is 13 amino acids. Per germline, CDR1 MDHEN and CDR2 SYDVKM. The V and J ends lost 8 bases and 5 bases respectively, with 15 bases between them. The CDR3 reads CASGGGGLETQYF. In DNA form, the CDR3 reads TGTGCCAGCGGAGGTGGGGGCTTGGAGACCCAGTACTTC.

The chain couples TRBV19 to TRBJ2-4; 9 bases are a match to TRBD1. V lost 6 bases and J lost 2; bases outside the gene matches: 11. CDR1 and CDR2 (germline): LNHDA, SQIVND (reference sequence). CDR3 length: 17 residues. CDR3 DNA sequence: TGTGCCAGTAGCCGCCTTGGGGACAGGGTAACCAAAAACATTCAGTACTTC. This translates into CASSRLGDRVTKNIQYF.

This sequence joins TRBV6-1 and TRBJ2-7, with a weak D call TRBD2 (5 bases). V was shortened by 4 bases and J by 4 bases, with 11 bases between the two germline ends. The CDR3 runs 13 residues. Germline CDR1 reads MNHNS; CDR2 reads SASEGT. In nucleotides, the CDR3 is TGTGCCAGCAGTGCGGAGCGGAGTTACGAGCAGTACTTC. Translated, it gives CASSAERSYEQYF.

CDR3: CASSWPSGDYEQYF. CDR3 DNA sequence: TGTGCCAGCTCATGGCCTAGCGGAGACTACGAGCAGTACTTC. The chain recombines TRBV18 with TRBJ2-7, with 7 nucleotides matching TRBD2. Germline assignment: CDR1 KGHSH and CDR2 LQKENI. After removal of 5 bases from V and 3 bases from J, the junction contained 7 bases not matched to a gene. The CDR3 totals 14 residues.

This rearrangement joins TRBV7-9 to TRBJ1-4; D call uncertain. V was trimmed by 5 bases and J by 0 bases, leaving 16 bases between them. This CDR3 is 17 amino acids long. Germline assignment: CDR1 SEHNR and CDR2 FQNEAQ (reference sequence). The CDR3 protein is CASSPWREATTNEKLFF. In nucleotides, the CDR3 is TGTGCCAGCAGCCCCTGGAGGGAAGCTACAACTAATGAAAAACTGTTTTTT.

The chain is built from TRBV2 and TRBJ2-3; D is unresolved. Trimming left V 8 bases short and J 1 base short, with 10 bases between. The germline V gene has CDR1 SNHLY and CDR2 FYNNEI. This CDR3 spans 13 amino acids. The chain's CDR3 is CASELRGTDTQYF. As DNA, the CDR3 is TGTGCCAGCGAACTTCGTGGCACAGATACGCAGTATTTT.

CDR3 in amino acids: CSARGIGGYTF. The CDR3 DNA sequence: TGCAGTGCTAGAGGAATCGGTGGCTACACCTTC. The rearrangement joins TRBV20-1 to TRBJ1-2; D gene ambiguous. The CDR3 runs to 11 residues. Germline V CDR1 and CDR2: DFQATT, SNEGSKA (reference sequence). V gave up 1 base and J gave up 7 bases, with 7 bases separating them.

The V call is TRBV4-1, the J call TRBJ2-1, with 7 bases aligning to TRBD2. Germline assignment: CDR1 MGHRA and CDR2 YSYEKL. Trimming removed 2 bases from V and 4 bases from J; junction bases left unmatched: 5. The CDR3 contains 15 residues. The CDR3 region is CASSQLGGEYNEQFF. The CDR3 DNA reads TGCGCCAGCAGCCAATTGGGGGGGGAGTACAATGAGCAGTTCTTC.

This clone was observed once. CDR3: CASRLALNEQYF. DNA for the CDR3: TGTGCAAGTCGCTTAGCTTTAAACGAGCAGTACTTC. The chain recombines TRBV12-2 with TRBJ2-7; TRBD2, the table's D call, was not compared with the DNA. TRBV12-2 corresponds to a pseudogene. The CDR3 is made up of 12 amino acids.

The chain links TRBV4-1 to TRBJ2-5; 8 bases align to TRBD2. The CDR3 runs 13 residues. Germline CDR1 and CDR2: MGHRA and YSYEKL. V was clipped by 5 bases and J by 5 bases; unmatched bases: 4. Here the CDR3 reads CASSRSGGETQYF. The CDR3 nucleotides read TGCGCCAGCAGCAGGTCGGGAGGGGAGACCCAGTACTTC.

The V call is TRBV15, the J call TRBJ2-6; D remains unclear. The CDR3 is 13 residues long. Germline lookup yields CDR1 LNHNV and CDR2 YYDKDF (reference sequence). V was trimmed by 9 bases and J by 0 bases, leaving 6 bases between them. CDR3 nucleotide sequence: TGTGCCACAGCCGACTCTGGGGCCAACGTCCTGACTTTC. Encoded protein: CATADSGANVLTF.

The gene calls are TRBV28 and TRBJ2-7; 10 nucleotides align to TRBD2. V lost 7 bases and J lost 3; bases outside the gene matches: 9. The CDR3 loop spans 15 amino acids. Per the germline V gene, CDR1 is MDHEN and CDR2 is SYDVKM. The CDR3 loop reads CASTAGTSEYYEQYF. The CDR3 region has the DNA TGTGCCAGCACCGCGGGGACTAGCGAATACTACGAGCAGTACTTC.

J is TRBJ2-7 and V is TRBV9; D possibly corresponds to TRBD2 (5 bases). Between the trimmed V and J ends, which lost 0 bases and 2 bases, there was a span of 12 bases. This CDR3 has 15 residues. Per the germline V gene, CDR1 is SGDLS and CDR2 is YYNGEE. Here the CDR3 DNA reads TGTGCCAGCAGCGTAGATGGGAGCAATACCTACGAGCAGTACTTC. Translated: CASSVDGSNTYEQYF.

The V gene is TRBV5-1, the J gene TRBJ2-5; D gene uncertain. CDR1 is SGHRS, CDR2 YFSETQ, per germline. The CDR3 runs to 15 residues. V lost 1 base and J lost 2, with 12 bases in between. The CDR3: CASSLSRLGQETQYF. The CDR3 nucleotides are TGCGCCAGCAGCTTGTCCAGGCTGGGTCAAGAGACCCAGTACTTC.

The rearrangement uses TRBV28 and TRBJ1-1, with TRBD1 matching over 8 bases. The CDR3 sequence is 14 residues long. The germline gives CDR1 MDHEN, CDR2 SYDVKM. The J segment lost 0 bases and the V segment lost 5 bases, leaving 2 bases of the junction unmatched. The CDR3 spells CASSRTGMNTEAFF. The CDR3 region has the DNA TGTGCCAGCAGTCGGACAGGGATGAACACTGAAGCTTTCTTT.

The rearrangement joins TRBV19 to TRBJ2-4; D might be TRBD1 (6 bases). This CDR3 is built from 16 residues. The V gene's germline CDR1 is LNHDA and CDR2 SQIVND (reference sequence). The V gene lost 3 bases and the J gene lost 3 bases, with 15 bases spanning the gap. CDR3 sequence: CASSIWAGASKNIQYF. In DNA form, the CDR3 reads TGTGCCAGTAGTATTTGGGCAGGGGCTAGCAAAAACATTCAGTACTTC.

J is TRBJ1-1 and V is TRBV6-5; 8 positions match TRBD1. Germline CDR1 reads MNHEY; CDR2 reads SVGAGI. Unmatched junction bases numbered 4, after V lost 6 bases and J lost 1 base. This CDR3 is 14 amino acids long. The CDR3 here is CASSDRGSNTEAFF. The CDR3 DNA reads as TGTGCCAGCAGCGACAGGGGATCGAACACTGAAGCTTTCTTT.